The 13 T cell receptor beta chains listed next were all sequenced from one sample in a study of T cells expressing NK-cell markers (dated by TCRdb to the early 2020s). The library came from 5' RACE. TCRdb records Illumina HiSeq 2000 as the sequencer. Following TCRdb reprocessing, every CDR3 protein sequence forms one entry, and DNA is not provided. The record for this sample contains approximately 550,000 distinct CDR3 sequences. The top ten clonotypes cover roughly 3.4% of the sample. The sequenced material came from blood T cells: a sorted CD56 or NKG2C T cell subset, CD4+ or CD8+ T cells, or bulk PBMC T cells (not recorded which). These TCRs come from a man between 18 and 29 years old in good health. Donor details come from another sample of the same person, matched by shared clones.

The J gene is TRBJ2-5, the V gene TRBV7-2; TCRdb's assignment of TRBD1 cannot be checked, as there is no DNA. The CDR3 totals 16 residues. The germline gives CDR1 SGHTA, CDR2 FQGNSA. The CDR3 loop reads CASSLVGQGVGETQYF. Full variable domain (remainder filled in from reference TRBV7-2 and TRBJ2-5): GAGVSQSPSNKVTEKGKDVELRCDPISGHTALYWYRQSLGQGLEFLIYFQGNSAPDKSGLPSDRFSAERTGGSVSTLTIQRTQQEDSAVYLCASSLVGQGVGETQYFGPGTRLLVL.

This chain uses TRBV5-4 with TRBJ2-2; without DNA, the TCRdb call of TRBD2 cannot be checked. Germline assignment: CDR1 SGHNT and CDR2 YYREEE (reference sequence). The length of the CDR3 is 17 residues. The CDR3 spells CASSSPTSGQNTGELFF.

The chain employs TRBV5-1 and TRBJ1-5. CDR1 and CDR2 (germline): SGHRS, YFSETQ. This CDR3 has 16 amino acids. CDR3 region: CASSPGVGGVGQPQHF. The full variable domain, completed using reference TRBV5-1 and TRBJ1-5, is KAGVTQTPRYLIKTRGQQVTLSCSPISGHRSVSWYQQTPGQGLQFLFEYFSETQRNKGNFPGRFSGRQFSNSRSEMNVSTLELGDSALYLCASSPGVGGVGQPQHFGDGTRLSIL.

This chain connects TRBV10-3 to TRBJ1-5. CDR1 and CDR2 from the germline V gene are ENHRY and SYGVKD. The CDR3 runs 15 residues. The CDR3 reads CAISESRAENQPQHF.

V gene TRBV29-1 combines with J gene TRBJ2-2; the D call of TRBD1 rests on TCRdb alone, since no DNA is present to check it. Per the germline V gene, CDR1 is SQVTM and CDR2 is ANQGSEA. The CDR3 contains 14 residues. CDR3 protein: CSAGGRLNTGELFF.

The V gene is TRBV5-1, the J gene TRBJ2-1; the D call of TRBD2 rests on TCRdb alone, since no DNA is present to check it. The CDR3 contains 15 residues. In germline, CDR1 is SGHRS, CDR2 YFSETQ. The CDR3 here is CASSLGGLAGQEQFF.

The V gene is TRBV19, the J gene TRBJ2-1. The CDR3 contains 15 residues. CDR1 is LNHDA, CDR2 SQIVND, per germline (reference sequence). The CDR3 spells CASSSSQRTYNEQFF.

J is TRBJ2-1 and V is TRBV12-3 or TRBV12-4; TCRdb outputs TRBD1, but without DNA this stays unchecked. The CDR3 length is 14 residues. The CDR3 loop reads CASRPPGSYAEQFF.

The chain uses TRBV29-1 and TRBJ1-1. Germline V CDR1 and CDR2: SQVTM, ANQGSEA. The CDR3 runs to 13 residues. This CDR3 is CSARWGGDTEAFF.

V gene TRBV11-2 combines with J gene TRBJ2-5; TCRdb reports TRBD2, a call that lacks DNA to check it against. Germline CDR1 is SGHAT and CDR2 is FQNNGV. The CDR3 totals 16 residues. The CDR3 reads CASRPLRTATGETQYF.

V usage is TRBV11-2 and J usage is TRBJ2-3; the TRBD2 assignment by TCRdb is unverifiable without DNA. The CDR3 has 16 residues. CDR1 and CDR2 (germline): SGHAT, FQNNGV. The CDR3 loop reads CASSLSAGVGTDTQYF.

The J gene is TRBJ2-5, the V gene TRBV29-1. The CDR3 is made up of 12 amino acids. Per germline, CDR1 SQVTM and CDR2 ANQGSEA. CDR3: CSVVHLKETQYF.

The rearrangement joins TRBV5-4 to TRBJ2-1. The CDR3 has 15 residues. Germline V lookup: CDR1 SGHNT, CDR2 YYREEE (reference sequence). Here the CDR3 reads CASSPTASSYNEQFF.